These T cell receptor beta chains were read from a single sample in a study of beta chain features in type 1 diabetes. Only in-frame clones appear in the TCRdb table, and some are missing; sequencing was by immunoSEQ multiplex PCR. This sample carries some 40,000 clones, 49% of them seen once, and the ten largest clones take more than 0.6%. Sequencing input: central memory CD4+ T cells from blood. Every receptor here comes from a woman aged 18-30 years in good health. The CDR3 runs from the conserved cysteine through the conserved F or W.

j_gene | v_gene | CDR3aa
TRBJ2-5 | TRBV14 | CASSQTGAGIRARETQYF
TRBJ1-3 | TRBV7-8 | CASSLIGLSRGTIYF
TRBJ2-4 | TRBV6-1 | CASSGISGGVAKNIQYF
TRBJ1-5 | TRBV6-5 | CASGGTGMLPQHF
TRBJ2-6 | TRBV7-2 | CALRGVGANVLTF
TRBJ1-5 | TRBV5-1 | CASSIQGPQPQHF
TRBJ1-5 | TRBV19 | CASSSADINLGQPQHF
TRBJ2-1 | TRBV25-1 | CASSVLTGTPEQFF
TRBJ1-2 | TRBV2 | CASSEAFGRGGYGYTF
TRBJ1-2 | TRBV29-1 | CSVGGDGYDGYTF
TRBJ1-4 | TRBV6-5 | CASSSQQGTGEKLFF
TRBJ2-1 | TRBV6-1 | CASSEARGGSYNEQFF
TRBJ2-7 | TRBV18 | CASSRQGTGYEQYF
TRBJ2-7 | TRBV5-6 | CASSRIGSYEQYF
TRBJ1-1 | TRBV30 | CAWTGVSMNTEAFF